Listed here are 3 T cell receptor beta chains from one sample, sequenced in a study of CD8 T cells in ankylosing spondylitis. TCRdb redid the calling of the 5' RACE reads with MiXCR, one entry per CDR3 protein. The data hold about 260,000 distinct CDR3 sequences, with 15% to 20% observed a single time. Specimen: blood, either unsorted or a sorted T cell fraction (not recorded which). All receptors come from a male donor with ankylosing spondylitis or in good health (not recorded which).

This clonotype has a count of ten or more. The chain employs TRBV29-1 and TRBJ2-4; 11 nucleotides align to TRBD2. Trimming cost V 4 bases and J 3 bases; bases outside gene matches: 5. CDR3 length equals 15 residues. Germline-derived CDR1 and CDR2 are SQVTM and ANQGSEA. CDR3 sequence reads: CSVGTSGSGKNIQYF. As DNA, the CDR3 is TGCAGCGTTGGAACTAGCGGGAGTGGCAAAAACATTCAGTACTTC. The full variable domain, with the rest looked up from reference TRBV29-1 and TRBJ2-4, is SAVISQKPSRDICQRGTSLTIQCQVDSQVTMMFWYRQQPGQSLTLIATANQGSEATYESGFVIDKFPISRPNLTFSTLTVSNMSPEDSSIYLCSVGTSGSGKNIQYFGAGTRLSVL.

Comment on this clonotype: Compared with germline, one end of the junction differs, possibly owing to a read error. The J gene is TRBJ2-1, the V gene TRBV5-1, with 11 bases fitting TRBD1. This CDR3 contains 15 residues. CDR1 and CDR2 from the germline V gene are SGHRS and YFSETQ. The CDR3 spells CASRSGQGAYNEKFF. In DNA, the CDR3 is TGCGCCAGCAGGTCCGGACAGGGGGCCTACAATGAGAAGTTCTTC.

The chain carries TRBV28 and TRBJ1-2; 8 positions match TRBD1. This CDR3 is 14 amino acids long. Per the germline V gene, CDR1 is MDHEN and CDR2 is SYDVKM. With 5 bases clipped from V and 4 bases from J, the junction kept 6 bases outside the gene matches. CDR3 loop: CASSRGQGTYGYTF. The CDR3 region has the DNA TGTGCCAGCAGTCGCGGACAGGGAACCTATGGCTACACCTTC.